The rows below give T cell receptor beta chains drawn from one sample of a study of blood T cell repertoires in COVID-19. Method: immunoSEQ multiplex PCR; TCRdb's copy keeps in-frame clones and lacks some. The repertoire includes roughly 160,000 clones, approximately 88% of them detected once, and roughly 2.8% sits in the top ten. Sequenced sample: peripheral blood. The receptors were sampled from an older woman with acute or convalescent COVID-19. CDR3s include the opening cysteine and the closing phenylalanine or tryptophan. Each record gives: J gene, V gene, D gene, clone size, CDR3 protein, CDR3 DNA. D genes are given only for firm matches. The size of a clone is reported for some rows only, either as once, few or many, or as a class for expanded clones.

J gene: TRBJ2-3; V gene: TRBV5-4; D gene: TRBD2; clone size: -; CDR3 protein: CASSSQTSGGAGDTQYF; CDR3 DNA: TGTGCCAGCAGCTCCCAGACTAGCGGGGGGGCCGGAGATACGCAGTATTTT
J gene: TRBJ1-1; V gene: TRBV2; D gene: TRBD1; clone size: -; CDR3 protein: CASRNRGPNTEAFF; CDR3 DNA: TGTGCCAGCAGGAACAGGGGCCCGAACACTGAAGCTTTCTTT
J gene: TRBJ2-1; V gene: TRBV5-1; D gene: -; clone size: -; CDR3 protein: CASRALGHNEQFF; CDR3 DNA: TGCGCCAGCCGGGCTCTGGGGCACAATGAGCAGTTCTTC
J gene: TRBJ2-2; V gene: TRBV12-5; D gene: TRBD2; clone size: once; CDR3 protein: CASGFPAGGNTGELFF; CDR3 DNA: TGTGCTAGTGGTTTCCCGGCGGGGGGTAACACCGGGGAGCTGTTTTTT
J gene: TRBJ2-3; V gene: TRBV5-8; D gene: TRBD1; clone size: -; CDR3 protein: CASNYGQGVRNTQYF; CDR3 DNA: TGTGCCAGCAACTACGGACAGGGGGTTAGAAATACGCAGTATTTT
J gene: TRBJ1-4; V gene: TRBV12-5; D gene: -; clone size: -; CDR3 protein: CASGLVQLVGGEKLFF; CDR3 DNA: TGTGCTAGTGGTTTGGTACAGCTCGTCGGGGGTGAAAAACTGTTTTTT
J gene: TRBJ2-7; V gene: TRBV18; D gene: -; clone size: -; CDR3 protein: CASSPSTREQYF; CDR3 DNA: TGTGCCAGCTCACCTTCAACACGCGAGCAGTACTTC
J gene: TRBJ2-7; V gene: TRBV28; D gene: TRBD1; clone size: -; CDR3 protein: CASSSRDRFVEQYF; CDR3 DNA: TGTGCCAGCAGTTCCCGGGACAGGTTCGTGGAGCAGTACTTC
J gene: TRBJ2-5; V gene: TRBV2; D gene: TRBD2; clone size: -; CDR3 protein: CASSDPRTSGGQETQYF; CDR3 DNA: TGTGCCAGCAGTGACCCCCGGACTAGCGGGGGCCAAGAGACCCAGTACTTC
J gene: TRBJ2-1; V gene: TRBV7-6; D gene: TRBD2; clone size: -; CDR3 protein: CASSLSGGAWNEQFF; CDR3 DNA: TGTGCCAGCAGCCTTAGCGGGGGGGCATGGAATGAGCAGTTCTTC
J gene: TRBJ1-2; V gene: TRBV19; D gene: -; clone size: -; CDR3 protein: CASIPDGANYGYTF; CDR3 DNA: TGTGCCAGTATCCCTGACGGGGCTAACTATGGCTACACCTTC
J gene: TRBJ2-7; V gene: TRBV11-1; D gene: TRBD1; clone size: once; CDR3 protein: CASSHDRGSYEQYF; CDR3 DNA: TGTGCCAGCAGCCATGACAGGGGCTCCTACGAGCAGTACTTC
J gene: TRBJ1-6; V gene: TRBV6-5; D gene: -; clone size: -; CDR3 protein: CASSYLQGMDSPLHF; CDR3 DNA: TGTGCCAGCAGTTACTTACAGGGAATGGATTCACCCCTCCACTTT
J gene: TRBJ2-5; V gene: TRBV5-1; D gene: -; clone size: -; CDR3 protein: CASSLERFGETQYF; CDR3 DNA: TGCGCCAGCAGCTTGGAAAGGTTCGGGGAGACCCAGTACTTC
J gene: TRBJ1-5; V gene: TRBV6-2/TRBV6-3; D gene: -; clone size: -; CDR3 protein: CASSSRGGTQPQHF; CDR3 DNA: TGTGCCAGCAGTTCGCGGGGGGGGACTCAGCCCCAGCATTTT
J gene: TRBJ2-5; V gene: TRBV6-2/TRBV6-3; D gene: TRBD1; clone size: -; CDR3 protein: CASSYLGTGVGQETQYF; CDR3 DNA: TGTGCCAGCAGTTACCTAGGGACAGGGGTTGGACAAGAGACCCAGTACTTC
J gene: TRBJ2-2; V gene: TRBV11-2; D gene: TRBD1; clone size: -; CDR3 protein: CASSFWDRTTGELFF; CDR3 DNA: TGTGCCAGCAGCTTTTGGGACAGGACCACCGGGGAGCTGTTTTTT
J gene: TRBJ2-7; V gene: TRBV28; D gene: -; clone size: few; CDR3 protein: CASSFSMGGFYEQYF; CDR3 DNA: TGTGCCAGCAGTTTTTCTATGGGGGGTTTCTACGAGCAGTACTTC
J gene: TRBJ2-3; V gene: TRBV7-2; D gene: TRBD2; clone size: -; CDR3 protein: CASSLVLAGRGDTQYF; CDR3 DNA: TGTGCCAGCAGCTTAGTTCTAGCGGGGCGCGGGGATACGCAGTATTTT
J gene: TRBJ2-6; V gene: TRBV5-6; D gene: -; clone size: -; CDR3 protein: CASSLAQGTVDNVLTF; CDR3 DNA: TGTGCCAGCAGCTTGGCCCAGGGAACGGTAGACAACGTCCTGACTTTC
J gene: TRBJ2-1; V gene: TRBV3-1/TRBV3-2; D gene: TRBD2; clone size: -; CDR3 protein: CASSQAGGGYNEQFF; CDR3 DNA: TGTGCCAGCAGCCAAGCTGGGGGAGGGTACAATGAGCAGTTCTTC
J gene: TRBJ1-2; V gene: TRBV5-8; D gene: -; clone size: -; CDR3 protein: CASSSYRAINYGYTF; CDR3 DNA: TGTGCCAGCAGCTCTTACAGGGCGATTAACTATGGCTACACCTTC
J gene: TRBJ2-5; V gene: TRBV12-5; D gene: TRBD1; clone size: -; CDR3 protein: CASGLGQGGTQETQYF; CDR3 DNA: TGTGCTAGTGGTTTGGGACAGGGTGGCACACAAGAGACCCAGTACTTC
J gene: TRBJ2-3; V gene: TRBV10-1; D gene: -; clone size: -; CDR3 protein: CASSDPVGTDTQYF; CDR3 DNA: TGCGCCAGCAGTGACCCGGTAGGCACAGATACGCAGTATTTT
J gene: TRBJ2-7; V gene: TRBV6-5; D gene: TRBD1; clone size: -; CDR3 protein: CASSYSTGVGEQYF; CDR3 DNA: TGTGCCAGCAGTTACTCGACAGGGGTAGGCGAGCAGTACTTC
J gene: TRBJ2-7; V gene: TRBV19; D gene: -; clone size: -; CDR3 protein: CASSIDRQDEQYF; CDR3 DNA: TGTGCCAGTAGTATCGACAGACAGGACGAGCAGTACTTC
J gene: TRBJ1-2; V gene: TRBV28; D gene: -; clone size: -; CDR3 protein: CASSDSPYGYTF; CDR3 DNA: TGTGCCAGCAGTGACAGCCCCTATGGCTACACCTTC
J gene: TRBJ2-3; V gene: TRBV11-2; D gene: -; clone size: few; CDR3 protein: CASSAVGGSGTQYF; CDR3 DNA: TGTGCCAGCAGCGCCGTCGGGGGTTCGGGTACGCAGTATTTT
J gene: TRBJ2-3; V gene: TRBV3-1/TRBV3-2; D gene: TRBD2; clone size: -; CDR3 protein: CASSRTSEGDTQYF; CDR3 DNA: TGTGCCAGCAGCCGGACTAGCGAGGGGGATACGCAGTATTTT
J gene: TRBJ2-5; V gene: TRBV5-1; D gene: TRBD2; clone size: -; CDR3 protein: CASSLPSGGVEKTQYF; CDR3 DNA: TGCGCCAGCAGCTTGCCTAGCGGGGGGGTTGAGAAGACCCAGTACTTC
J gene: TRBJ2-7; V gene: TRBV5-4; D gene: TRBD1; clone size: once; CDR3 protein: CASSRPGQSSYEQYF; CDR3 DNA: TGTGCCAGCAGCCGACCGGGACAGAGCTCCTACGAGCAGTACTTC
J gene: TRBJ2-3; V gene: TRBV6-4; D gene: -; clone size: few; CDR3 protein: CASRLQGVTDTQYF; CDR3 DNA: TGTGCCAGCAGGCTACAGGGAGTCACAGATACGCAGTATTTT
J gene: TRBJ2-5; V gene: TRBV19; D gene: TRBD1; clone size: once; CDR3 protein: CASSQRTGARETQYF; CDR3 DNA: TGTGCCAGTAGTCAACGGACAGGGGCGCGGGAGACCCAGTACTTC
J gene: TRBJ2-5; V gene: TRBV28; D gene: TRBD2; clone size: -; CDR3 protein: CASSSNPASGAGETQYF; CDR3 DNA: TGTGCCAGCAGTTCAAACCCCGCTAGCGGGGCTGGCGAGACCCAGTACTTC
J gene: TRBJ1-6; V gene: TRBV28; D gene: TRBD1; clone size: -; CDR3 protein: CASSFSGGNNSPLHF; CDR3 DNA: TGTGCCAGCAGTTTTTCAGGGGGCAATAATTCACCCCTCCACTTT
J gene: TRBJ2-1; V gene: TRBV18; D gene: TRBD2; clone size: few; CDR3 protein: CASSPTLAGTYNEQFF; CDR3 DNA: TGTGCCAGCTCACCAACGCTAGCGGGGACCTACAATGAGCAGTTCTTC
J gene: TRBJ2-1; V gene: TRBV27; D gene: TRBD2; clone size: -; CDR3 protein: CASSWTSGYNEQFF; CDR3 DNA: TGTGCCAGCAGCTGGACTAGCGGTTACAATGAGCAGTTCTTC
J gene: TRBJ2-2; V gene: TRBV6-5; D gene: -; clone size: -; CDR3 protein: CASSSPPRTGELFF; CDR3 DNA: TGTGCCAGCAGTTCCCCCCCCCGGACCGGGGAGCTGTTTTTT
J gene: TRBJ2-7; V gene: TRBV10-1; D gene: TRBD2; clone size: -; CDR3 protein: CASSEWASGPYEQYF; CDR3 DNA: TGCGCCAGCAGTGAGTGGGCTAGCGGACCCTACGAGCAGTACTTC
J gene: TRBJ1-2; V gene: TRBV6-5; D gene: TRBD1; clone size: -; CDR3 protein: CASIGFGTGEDGYTF; CDR3 DNA: TGTGCCAGCATAGGGTTCGGGACAGGGGAAGATGGCTACACCTTC
J gene: TRBJ2-5; V gene: TRBV5-1; D gene: -; clone size: -; CDR3 protein: CASRLQGTGETQYF; CDR3 DNA: TGCGCCAGCAGGTTACAGGGTACAGGGGAGACCCAGTACTTC
J gene: TRBJ1-5; V gene: TRBV15; D gene: -; clone size: -; CDR3 protein: CATSRGGRYQPQHF; CDR3 DNA: TGTGCCACCAGCAGGGGGGGGCGTTATCAGCCCCAGCATTTT
J gene: TRBJ2-1; V gene: TRBV27; D gene: TRBD1; clone size: once; CDR3 protein: CASTHRGQHNEQFF; CDR3 DNA: TGTGCCAGCACTCACAGGGGGCAGCACAATGAGCAGTTCTTC